The clone carrying this T cell receptor beta chain was observed at least ten times. Its target is unknown. The source of the sample is a study of breast tumors, draining lymph nodes, adjacent tissues. After removal of 3 bases from V and 3 bases from J, the junction contained 2 bases not matched to a gene. Germline-derived CDR1 and CDR2 are DFQATT and SNEGSKA (reference sequence). This CDR3 comprises 13 residues. Study-level points and caveats: Compared with basal-like, luminal-like tumors shared significantly more repertoire with nontumor tissue. Tumor T cell lymph node origin was a supported hypothesis, not proven. Most tumor T cells seemingly derive from lymph node, then expand in tumor.

TCRdb reanalysed the multiplex PCR reads using MiXCR and keeps one entry per CDR3 protein. This repertoire shows tens of thousands of distinct CDR3 sequences, about 21% found once; its top ten account for approximately 8.2%. The receptor comes from a female donor with breast cancer. Some clones in this sample may be carry-over from other donors' samples. J is TRBJ2-7 and V is TRBV20-1, with 10 bases that match TRBD1. Sequenced sample: breast tumor tissue. CDR3 sequence reads: CSARGTGDYEQYF. Here the CDR3 DNA reads TGCAGTGCTAGGGGGACAGGGGACTACGAGCAGTACTTC.